The rows below give T cell receptor beta chains drawn from one sample of a study of regulatory T cells in long-lasting Graves disease. TCRdb reprocessed the multiplex PCR reads with MiXCR, giving one entry per CDR3 protein. The sample records about 420,000 distinct CDR3 sequences, 16% being singletons. The sample was also reused in another study, on T cells in Graves' hyperthyroidism and ophthalmopathy.

The sequenced sample was peripheral blood mononuclear cells (PBMCs), obtained at new diagnosis, from a patient treated with antithyroid drugs. Source of these receptors: a woman younger than 30 with Graves disease. Both conserved end residues are part of each CDR3. The D gene is left open where the match is weak. Size tells how often a clone was seen (once, few, many) or the class of an expanded clone, and some rows leave it out.

d_gene: .; j_gene: TRBJ2-5; abundance: many; v_gene: TRBV12-3/TRBV12-4; CDR3aa: CASSFGAALTQYF; CDR3nt: TGTGCCAGCAGTTTTGGGGCTGCGCTGACCCAGTACTTC
d_gene: TRBD2; j_gene: TRBJ2-7; abundance: many; v_gene: TRBV18; CDR3aa: CASSPTTSDEQYF; CDR3nt: TGTGCCAGCTCACCAACTACTAGCGACGAGCAGTACTTC
d_gene: TRBD1; j_gene: TRBJ2-7; abundance: few; v_gene: TRBV2; CDR3aa: CASRGTGIGEQYF; CDR3nt: TGTGCCAGCAGGGGGACAGGCATAGGAGAGCAGTACTTC
d_gene: .; j_gene: TRBJ1-2; abundance: .; v_gene: TRBV4-1; CDR3aa: CASSHDRRISPYGYTF; CDR3nt: TGCGCCAGCAGCCATGACCGGAGGATTTCCCCCTATGGCTACACCTTC
d_gene: TRBD1; j_gene: TRBJ1-6; abundance: .; v_gene: TRBV5-5; CDR3aa: CASSGQVGDSPLHF; CDR3nt: TGTGCCAGCAGCGGACAGGTGGGGGATTCACCCCTCCACTTT
d_gene: TRBD2; j_gene: TRBJ2-4; abundance: .; v_gene: TRBV28; CDR3aa: CASSLAGDRYIQYF; CDR3nt: TGTGCCAGCTCACTAGCGGGAGATAGGTACATTCAGTACTTC
d_gene: TRBD1; j_gene: TRBJ2-7; abundance: many; v_gene: TRBV27; CDR3aa: CASSRQGMVYEQYF; CDR3nt: TGTGCCAGCAGTCGACAGGGGATGGTCTACGAGCAGTACTTC
d_gene: .; j_gene: TRBJ1-5; abundance: many; v_gene: TRBV6-1; CDR3aa: CASGGEGRQPQHF; CDR3nt: TGTGCCAGCGGGGGAGAAGGCCGTCAGCCCCAGCATTTT
d_gene: .; j_gene: TRBJ2-7; abundance: .; v_gene: TRBV27; CDR3aa: CAGSRGSYEQYF; CDR3nt: TGTGCCGGCAGTCGGGGGTCCTACGAGCAGTACTTC
d_gene: TRBD1; j_gene: TRBJ1-4; abundance: .; v_gene: TRBV12-3/TRBV12-4; CDR3aa: CASSPGQPEKLFF; CDR3nt: TGTGCCAGCAGTCCGGGACAGCCGGAAAAACTGTTTTTT
d_gene: .; j_gene: TRBJ1-1; abundance: many; v_gene: TRBV20-1; CDR3aa: CSARDLMNTEAFF; CDR3nt: TGCAGTGCTCGGGACCTAATGAACACTGAAGCTTTCTTT
d_gene: TRBD1; j_gene: TRBJ1-2; abundance: .; v_gene: TRBV5-4; CDR3aa: CASSLQGQGYYGYTF; CDR3nt: TGTGCCAGCAGCTTGCAGGGACAGGGCTACTATGGCTACACCTTC
d_gene: .; j_gene: TRBJ1-5; abundance: few; v_gene: TRBV9; CDR3aa: CASSVAGENQPQHF; CDR3nt: TGTGCCAGCAGCGTAGCCGGGGAAAATCAGCCCCAGCATTTT
d_gene: TRBD1; j_gene: TRBJ1-2; abundance: many; v_gene: TRBV3-1; CDR3aa: CASSQTGTYGYTF; CDR3nt: TGTGCCAGCAGCCAGACAGGGACGTATGGCTACACCTTC
d_gene: .; j_gene: TRBJ2-7; abundance: many; v_gene: TRBV20-1; CDR3aa: CSARNKYEQYF; CDR3nt: TGCAGTGCTAGAAACAAGTACGAGCAGTACTTC
d_gene: TRBD2; j_gene: TRBJ2-5; abundance: few; v_gene: TRBV12-3/TRBV12-4; CDR3aa: CASTPLAEQETQYF; CDR3nt: TGTGCCAGCACTCCTCTAGCGGAACAAGAGACCCAGTACTTC
d_gene: TRBD1; j_gene: TRBJ2-7; abundance: .; v_gene: TRBV7-6; CDR3aa: CASSSGQETYEQYF; CDR3nt: TGTGCCAGCAGCTCGGGACAGGAAACCTACGAGCAGTACTTC
d_gene: TRBD1; j_gene: TRBJ2-2; abundance: .; v_gene: TRBV20-1; CDR3aa: CSARDRAGPNTGELFF; CDR3nt: TGCAGTGCTAGGGACAGGGCAGGCCCGAACACCGGGGAGCTGTTTTTT